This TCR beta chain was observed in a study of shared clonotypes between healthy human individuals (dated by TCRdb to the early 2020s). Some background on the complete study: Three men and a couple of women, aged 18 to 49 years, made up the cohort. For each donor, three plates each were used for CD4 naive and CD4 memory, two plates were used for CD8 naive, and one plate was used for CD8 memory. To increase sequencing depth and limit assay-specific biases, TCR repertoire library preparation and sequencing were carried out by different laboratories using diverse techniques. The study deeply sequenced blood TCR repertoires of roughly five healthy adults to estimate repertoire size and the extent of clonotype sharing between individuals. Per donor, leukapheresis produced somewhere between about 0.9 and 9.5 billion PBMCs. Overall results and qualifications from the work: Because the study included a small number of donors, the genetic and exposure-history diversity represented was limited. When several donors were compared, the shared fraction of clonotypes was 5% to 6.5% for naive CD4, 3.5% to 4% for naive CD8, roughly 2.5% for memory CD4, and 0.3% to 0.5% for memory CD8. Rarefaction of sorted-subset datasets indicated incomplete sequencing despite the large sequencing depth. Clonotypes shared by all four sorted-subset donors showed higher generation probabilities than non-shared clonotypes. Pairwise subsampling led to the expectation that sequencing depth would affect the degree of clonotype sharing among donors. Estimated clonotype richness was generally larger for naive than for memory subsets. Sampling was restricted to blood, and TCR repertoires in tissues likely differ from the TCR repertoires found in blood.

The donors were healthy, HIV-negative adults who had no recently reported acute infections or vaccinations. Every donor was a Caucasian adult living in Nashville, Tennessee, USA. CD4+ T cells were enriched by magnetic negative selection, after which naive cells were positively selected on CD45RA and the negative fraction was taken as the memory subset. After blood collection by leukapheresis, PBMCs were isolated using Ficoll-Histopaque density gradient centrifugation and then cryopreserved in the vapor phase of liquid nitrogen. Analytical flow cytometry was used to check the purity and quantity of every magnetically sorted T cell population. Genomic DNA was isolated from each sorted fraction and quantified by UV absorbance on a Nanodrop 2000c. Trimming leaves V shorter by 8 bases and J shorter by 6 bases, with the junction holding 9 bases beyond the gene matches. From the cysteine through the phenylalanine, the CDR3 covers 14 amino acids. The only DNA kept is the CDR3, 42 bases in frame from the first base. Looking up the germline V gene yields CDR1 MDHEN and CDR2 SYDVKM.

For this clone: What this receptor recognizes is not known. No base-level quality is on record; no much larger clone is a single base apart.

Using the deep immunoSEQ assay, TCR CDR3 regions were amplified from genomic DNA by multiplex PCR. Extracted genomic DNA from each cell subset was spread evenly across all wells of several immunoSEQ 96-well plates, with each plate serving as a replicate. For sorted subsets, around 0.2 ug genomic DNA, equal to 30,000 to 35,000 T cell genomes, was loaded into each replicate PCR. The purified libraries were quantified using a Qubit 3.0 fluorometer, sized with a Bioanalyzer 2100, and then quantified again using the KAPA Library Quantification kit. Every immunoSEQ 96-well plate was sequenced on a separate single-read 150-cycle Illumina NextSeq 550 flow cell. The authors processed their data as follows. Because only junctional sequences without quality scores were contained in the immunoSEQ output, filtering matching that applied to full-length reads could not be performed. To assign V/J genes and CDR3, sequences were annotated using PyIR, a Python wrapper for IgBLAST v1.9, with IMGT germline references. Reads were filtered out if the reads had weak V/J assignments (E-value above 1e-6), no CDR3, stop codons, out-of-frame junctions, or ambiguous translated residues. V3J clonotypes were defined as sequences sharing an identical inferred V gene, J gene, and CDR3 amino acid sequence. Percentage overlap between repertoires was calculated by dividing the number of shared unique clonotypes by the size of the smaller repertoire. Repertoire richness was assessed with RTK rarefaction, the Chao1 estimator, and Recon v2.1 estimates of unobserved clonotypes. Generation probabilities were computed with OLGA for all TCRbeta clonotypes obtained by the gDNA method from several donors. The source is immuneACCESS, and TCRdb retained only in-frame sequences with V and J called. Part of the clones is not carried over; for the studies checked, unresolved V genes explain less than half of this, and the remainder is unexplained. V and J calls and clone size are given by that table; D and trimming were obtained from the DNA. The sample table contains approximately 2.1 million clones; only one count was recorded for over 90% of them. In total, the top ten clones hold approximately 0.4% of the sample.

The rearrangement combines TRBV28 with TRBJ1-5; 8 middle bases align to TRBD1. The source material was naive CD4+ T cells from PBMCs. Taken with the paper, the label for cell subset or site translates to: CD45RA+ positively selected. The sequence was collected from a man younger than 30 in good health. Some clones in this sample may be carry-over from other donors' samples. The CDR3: CASWSYRGSQPQHF. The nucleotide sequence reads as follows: TGTGCCAGCTGGTCCTACAGGGGGTCTCAGCCCCAGCATTTT.